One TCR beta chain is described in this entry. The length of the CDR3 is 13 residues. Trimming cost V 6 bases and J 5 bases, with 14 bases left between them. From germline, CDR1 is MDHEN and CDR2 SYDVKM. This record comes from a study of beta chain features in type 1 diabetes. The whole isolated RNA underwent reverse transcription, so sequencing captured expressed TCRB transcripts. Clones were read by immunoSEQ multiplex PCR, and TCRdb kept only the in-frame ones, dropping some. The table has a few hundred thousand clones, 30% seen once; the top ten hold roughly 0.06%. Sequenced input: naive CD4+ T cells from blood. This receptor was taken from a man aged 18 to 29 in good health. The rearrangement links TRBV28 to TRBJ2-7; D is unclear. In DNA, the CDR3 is TGTGCCAGCAGCGACACTCTGTGGAACGAGCAGTACTTC. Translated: CASSDTLWNEQYF.